This TCR beta chain was found in a study of vaccination and CD4 T cells after COVID-19. General study points: A median of 86.3% of reactive clones, in convalescent patients, became evident only post-vaccination. Apart from involving relatively few convalescent patients, the work omitted early post-infection timepoints.

This clonotype was observed a single time. Its specificity is not known. CDR1 SQVTM and CDR2 ANQGSEA come from the germline V gene. The junction had 10 bases not matched to a gene; V was cut back by 4 bases and J by 3 bases. This CDR3 region has 16 residues. Specified treatment: roughly ten-day PBMC culture with coronavirus spike peptide pools or control peptides (ViraFEST assay). The Oncomine TCR Beta short-read assay generated sequence data from the DNA of cultured CD4+ T cells. TCRdb re-called the PCR reads with MiXCR, one entry per CDR3 protein. The table records approximately 11,000 distinct CDR3 sequences, 55% to 75% of them present only once.

V is TRBV29-1 and J is TRBJ2-3; 10 nucleotides match TRBD2. This TCR was sampled from a human donor who had recovered from COVID-19. The sample taken for sequencing was CD4+ T cells from blood, cultured in vitro. The CDR3 sequence is CSVVLGQRGGTDTQYF. DNA for the CDR3: TGCAGCGTTGTCCTCGGTCAGCGGGGGGGTACAGATACGCAGTATTTT.